The 5 T cell receptor beta chains presented below share a single source sample, sequenced in a study of identical twins. TCRdb reprocessed the 5' RACE reads via MiXCR and lists one record per CDR3 protein. The repertoire holds 1.5 million to 2 million distinct CDR3 sequences, with less than 35% as singletons. What was sequenced was cord blood. Receptors originate from a newborn girl in good health.

This clonotype was seen just once. One end of the junction is discordant with germline, which a read error may explain. This chain joins TRBV9 and TRBJ2-4, with 10 bases identical to TRBD1. CDR3 size: 16 residues. The germline CDR1 and CDR2 sequences are SGDLS and YYNGEE. CDR3 nucleotides: TGTGCCGGCAGCCCTGGACAGGGGGGGACCAAAAACATTCAGTACTTC. Its translation: CAGSPGQGGTKNIQYF.

The table lists this clonotype with a few counts. This chain connects TRBV6-1 to TRBJ2-1, with 8 bases identical to TRBD2. Germline V CDR1 and CDR2: MNHNS, SASEGT. The trim removed 4 bases at V and 7 bases at J, leaving 15 bases unmatched. The CDR3 spans 17 residues. CDR3: CASSGWPFGGRLNEQFF. In DNA, the CDR3 is TGTGCCAGCAGTGGGTGGCCGTTCGGCGGGAGGTTAAATGAGCAGTTCTTC.

In this sample, this clonotype turned up a few times. This chain connects TRBV20-1 to TRBJ2-4; D unresolved. Germline CDR1 is DFQATT and CDR2 is SNEGSKA (reference sequence). The V and J ends lost 0 bases and 0 bases respectively, with 9 bases between them. The CDR3 is 15 residues long. CDR3 amino acids: CSARDRVRAKNIQYF. CDR3 in DNA: TGCAGTGCTAGAGATAGAGTGAGAGCCAAAAACATTCAGTACTTC.

V usage is TRBV27 and J usage is TRBJ2-7, with 8 bases aligning to TRBD2. Trimming at V came to 7 bases and at J to 0 bases, leaving 11 bases not matched to a gene. The CDR3 sequence is 16 residues long. Per the germline V gene, CDR1 is MNHEY and CDR2 is SMNVEV (reference sequence). In nucleotides, the CDR3 is TGTGCCAGCACCCCCTTCTCACTAGCGGTCTCCTACGAGCAGTACTTC. It is translated as CASTPFSLAVSYEQYF.

This clonotype was found once. One end of the junction is discordant with germline, which a read error may explain. V usage is TRBV27 and J usage is TRBJ2-3, with 8 bases fitting TRBD1. This CDR3 region has 15 residues. In germline, CDR1 is MNHEY, CDR2 SMNVEV (reference sequence). The CDR3 DNA reads as TGTGCCGGCAGTTGGGTTCAGGGGGCGGCAGATACGCAGTATTTT. Translation gives CAGSWVQGAADTQYF.